This T cell receptor (beta chain) is drawn from a study of beta chain features in type 1 diabetes. Study in general: Taken together, all samples contributed approximately 110 million examined sorted cells. Findings of the study overall: Patients with Type 1 diabetes showed moderately but significantly shorter TCRB CDR3s in all four CD4+ subsets.

The authors reverse transcribed all of the isolated RNA, so sequencing captured expressed TCRB transcripts. Only in-frame clones appear in the TCRdb table, and some are missing; sequencing was by immunoSEQ multiplex PCR. The sample has fewer than 400,000 clones, 7% to 9% seen once. About this clone: Its matching antigen is unknown.

Sequencing used central memory CD4+ T cells from blood. This TCR was sampled from a young woman in good health.

CDR3 loop: CASGLGTEAFF. CDR3 in DNA: TGTGCCAGCGGACTAGGGACTGAAGCTTTCTTT. V usage is TRBV27 and J usage is TRBJ1-1, with unresolved D. The germline V gene encodes CDR1 MNHEY and CDR2 SMNVEV (reference sequence). This CDR3 has 11 amino acids. With 8 bases removed from V and 5 bases from J, the gap between germline ends came to 9 bases.